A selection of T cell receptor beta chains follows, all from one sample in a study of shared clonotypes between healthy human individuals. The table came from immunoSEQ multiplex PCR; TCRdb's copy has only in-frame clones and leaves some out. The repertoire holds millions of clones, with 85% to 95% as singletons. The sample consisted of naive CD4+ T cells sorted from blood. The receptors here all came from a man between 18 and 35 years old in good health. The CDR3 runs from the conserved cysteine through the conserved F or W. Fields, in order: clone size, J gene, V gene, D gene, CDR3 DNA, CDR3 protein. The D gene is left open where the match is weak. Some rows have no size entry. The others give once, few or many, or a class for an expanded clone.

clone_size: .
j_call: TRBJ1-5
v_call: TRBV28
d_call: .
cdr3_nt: TGTGCCAGCAGTTTGGGACTGAAAACGCGGCCCCAGCATTTT
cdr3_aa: CASSLGLKTRPQHF

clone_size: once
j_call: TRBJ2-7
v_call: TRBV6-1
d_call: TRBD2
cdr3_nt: TGTGCCAGCAGTGCGGACTTGAGAGGACTAGCCCCCTACGAGCAGTACTTC
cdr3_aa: CASSADLRGLAPYEQYF

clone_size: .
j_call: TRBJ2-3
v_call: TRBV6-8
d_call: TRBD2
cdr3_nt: TGTGCCAGCACCACCGGGGCTAGCGGGTGTAAAGATACGCAGTATTTT
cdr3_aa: CASTTGASGCKDTQYF

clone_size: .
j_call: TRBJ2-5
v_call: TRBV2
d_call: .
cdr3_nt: TGTGCCAGCACCTGGGGGCAGGAGACCCAGTACTTC
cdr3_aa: CASTWGQETQYF

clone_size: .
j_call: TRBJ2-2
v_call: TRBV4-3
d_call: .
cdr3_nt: TGCGCCAGCAGCCAAGACTTGAGACAGTCCACCGGGGAGCTGTTTTTT
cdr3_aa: CASSQDLRQSTGELFF

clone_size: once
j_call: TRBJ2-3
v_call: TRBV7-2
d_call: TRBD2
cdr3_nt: TGTGCCAGCAGTTGGACTAGCGGGAGGGGAGGCACAGATACGCAGTATTTT
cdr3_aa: CASSWTSGRGGTDTQYF

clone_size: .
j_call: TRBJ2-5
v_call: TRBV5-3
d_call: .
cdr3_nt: TGTGCCAGAAGCTTGGCCCCAAACAAGTGGGAAGAGACCCAGTACTTC
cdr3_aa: CARSLAPNKWEETQYF

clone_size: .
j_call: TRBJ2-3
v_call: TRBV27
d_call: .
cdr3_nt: TGTGCCAGCAGTGGGGGCTCACTAGGAACGCAGTATTTT
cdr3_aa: CASSGGSLGTQYF

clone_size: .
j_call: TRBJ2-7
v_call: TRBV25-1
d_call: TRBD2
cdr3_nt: TGTGCCAGCAGTGACTTACTAGCGGGAGGGGTAGGGGAGCAGTACTTC
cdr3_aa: CASSDLLAGGVGEQYF

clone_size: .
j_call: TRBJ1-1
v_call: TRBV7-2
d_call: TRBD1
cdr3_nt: TGTGCCAGCAGCTTAGGTTGGACAGGGGCTGAAGCTTTCTTT
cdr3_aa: CASSLGWTGAEAFF

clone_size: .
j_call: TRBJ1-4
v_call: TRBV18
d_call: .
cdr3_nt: TGTGCCAGCTCACGGGGGCAGGGGCCTTCAACTAATGAAAAACTGTTTTTT
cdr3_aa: CASSRGQGPSTNEKLFF

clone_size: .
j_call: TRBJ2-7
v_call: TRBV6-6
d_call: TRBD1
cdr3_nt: TGTGCCACCCGGACAGGGACTTACGAGCAGTACTTC
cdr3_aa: CATRTGTYEQYF

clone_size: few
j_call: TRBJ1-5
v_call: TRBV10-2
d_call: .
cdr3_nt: TGCGCCAGCAGCGCGCAGGGGCAGCCCCAGCATTTT
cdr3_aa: CASSAQGQPQHF

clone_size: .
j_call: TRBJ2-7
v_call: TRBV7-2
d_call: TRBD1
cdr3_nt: TGTGCCAGCAGCTTGGGACAGCTAACTTACGAGCAGTACTTC
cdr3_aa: CASSLGQLTYEQYF

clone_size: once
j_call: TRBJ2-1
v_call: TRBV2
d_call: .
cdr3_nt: TGTGCCAGCAGTCCGTTGGACGTCTACAATGAGCAGTTCTTC
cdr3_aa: CASSPLDVYNEQFF

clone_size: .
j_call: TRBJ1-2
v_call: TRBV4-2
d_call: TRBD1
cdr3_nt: TGTGCCAGCAGCCACGAGACAGGGGGGTATGGCTACACCTTC
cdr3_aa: CASSHETGGYGYTF

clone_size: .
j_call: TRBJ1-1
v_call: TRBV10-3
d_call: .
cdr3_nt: TGTGCCATCAGTGGACTCGTCGGGGACACTGAAGCTTTCTTT
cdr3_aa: CAISGLVGDTEAFF

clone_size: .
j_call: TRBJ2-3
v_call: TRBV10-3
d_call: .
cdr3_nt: TGTGCCATCAGTGAGAAGAAGGATACGCAGTATTTT
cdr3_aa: CAISEKKDTQYF

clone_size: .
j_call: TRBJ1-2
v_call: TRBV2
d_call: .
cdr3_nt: TGTGCCAGCAGTGAAAGGGGGTCCTCCTATGGCTACACCTTC
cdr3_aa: CASSERGSSYGYTF

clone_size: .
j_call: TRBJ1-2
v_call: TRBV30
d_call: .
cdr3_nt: TGTGCCTGGAGTGTAAAGGGGGGCGGCGGCTACACCTTC
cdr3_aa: CAWSVKGGGGYTF

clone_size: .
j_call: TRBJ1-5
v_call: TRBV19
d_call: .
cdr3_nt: TGTGCCAGTAGTATGGGGCCGGGAACGACACGGCAGCCCCAGCATTTT
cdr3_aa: CASSMGPGTTRQPQHF

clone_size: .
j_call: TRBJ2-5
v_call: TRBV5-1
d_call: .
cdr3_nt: TGCGCCAGCAGCTTGGATCCAGGGGTGGAGACCCAGTACTTC
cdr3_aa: CASSLDPGVETQYF

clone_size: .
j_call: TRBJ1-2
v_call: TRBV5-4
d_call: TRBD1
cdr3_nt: TGTGCCAGCAGCTCGGAGCTCGACAGGGTTGGCTACACCTTC
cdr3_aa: CASSSELDRVGYTF

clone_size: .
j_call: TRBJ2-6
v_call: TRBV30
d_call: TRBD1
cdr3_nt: TGTGCCTGGAGTAGAGACAGGGTACCTGGGGCCAACGTCCTGACTTTC
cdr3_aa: CAWSRDRVPGANVLTF

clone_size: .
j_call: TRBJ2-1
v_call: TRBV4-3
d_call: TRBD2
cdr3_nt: TGCGCCAGCAGCCAAGATCAGGCTAGCGGGAGCCATGAGCAGTTCTTC
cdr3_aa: CASSQDQASGSHEQFF